This T cell receptor (beta chain) was recorded in a study of cytomegalovirus exposure and HLA in healthy donors. Study conclusions and caveats: Three chains tied to CMV proved CMV antigen-specific in vitro. The investigators catalogued 180 or so TCR beta chains as cytomegalovirus-associated.

The CDR3 sequence is 15 residues long. From germline, CDR1 is SSHAT and CDR2 FNYEAQ (reference sequence). Sequenced by immunoSEQ multiplex PCR; TCRdb stores in-frame clones only, minus some. The sample has fewer than 100,000 clones; around 90% are singletons. For this clone: Antigen unknown. The germline gene is not matched at one end of the junction; a read error may be the cause.

Sequenced input: PBMCs. This TCR was sampled from a man aged 30-40 years in good health and CMV-seronegative. This chain connects TRBV7-7 to TRBJ2-7, with TRBD2 matching over 10 bases. This CDR3 is CASSPASGGSYEQYF. DNA for the CDR3: TGTGCTAGCAGCCCTGCTAGCGGGGGCTCCTACGAGCAGTACTTC.